This T cell receptor beta chain stems from a study of T cells in Graves' hyperthyroidism and ophthalmopathy (dated by TCRdb to between 2018 and 2020). Regarding the research as a whole: Peripheral blood samples were taken at initial diagnosis, before any treatment was given. To identify distinguishing TCR V-J signatures, a discovery cohort of about 95 patients was used, comprising roughly 45 with Graves' ophthalmopathy and around 60 with stable Graves' hyperthyroidism. Prospective prediction of ophthalmopathy was tested in an independent validation cohort consisting of 18 to 20 hyperthyroidism patients and around 17 patients who later progressed to ophthalmopathy. The 90 to 100 discovery patients were randomly split 7:3 into training and test sets. In addition, the study compared T-cell repertoires in thyroid tissue and in blood from a handful of Graves' hyperthyroidism patients. After sampling, hyperthyroidism patients received methimazole starting at 30 mg daily, and ophthalmopathy patients received high-dose intravenous methylprednisolone. The paper describes TCR Vbeta CDR3 sequencing of fewer than 150 peripheral blood samples, made up of 40 to 45 ophthalmopathy patients, roughly 72 hyperthyroidism patients and around 17 progressor patients.

Amplification of TCR beta CDR3 regions was carried out from RNA transcripts. The first round of RT-PCR for the TCR CDR3 was performed with the HTBI primer set and the Qiagen OneStep RT-PCR kit. Libraries were constructed in a second round of multiplex PCR, after which size selection and purification were carried out. The libraries were sequenced on an Illumina HiSeq2000 using paired-end 100 bp reads. Per the original workflow: SOAPnuke was used to process the raw data, with reads discarded if the reads contained adapters or uncalled bases, had a mean Phred below 15, or lacked an exact constant-primer or identifier match. High-quality paired reads were merged with COPE v1.2.5, and unique nucleotide sequences were defined as clonotypes. MiTCR v1.1 was used to align clonotypes to the IMGT TRBV, TRBD and TRBJ reference segments. Only V-J combinations with frequency above 0.0001, covering 98% to 99.2% of repertoires, were analysed. A TCS score was defined as the ratio of F50 (clonal expansion) to E x V (chaos), with BLOSUM62-based TCRdist applied between CDR3 peptides within each V-J. Welch's t-statistics and random forest reduced fewer than 550 V-J features to 13, which were used in a naive Bayes classifier (R e1071). The similarity between thyroid and blood repertoires was quantified using the Morisita-Horn index. The public reads were reanalyzed by TCRdb: fastp trimming at Q25, MiXCR alignment, in-frame beta chains only. Rows are combined by CDR3 protein, so each entry shows the most common genes and DNA. The V and J calls were determined by TCRdb, not by the authors. Across this sample there are tens of thousands of distinct CDR3 sequences, with 45% to 55% seen only once. 25% of the sample goes to the ten largest clones.

On this clonotype: Its antigen is currently not known. No quality values exist for individual bases; no much larger clone is one base distant.

Broad study findings and their caveats: No statistical method was used to fix the sample size in advance, and group allocation was not hidden from the investigators. Most expanded thyroid clonotypes (frequency above 0.001) were also detected in blood, suggesting blood repertoires may reflect thyroid immune responses. A model built on a 13 V-J signature distinguished ophthalmopathy from stable hyperthyroidism, reaching about 88% sensitivity and 81.08% specificity in cross-validation and 80%/75% in testing. In validation, progression to ophthalmopathy was predicted by the model with 70.59% sensitivity and 72% to 85% specificity, a median of roughly 6.4 months before onset.

Moderately to severely active disease, a Clinical Activity Score of at least 3, a NOSPECS grade of at least 4, and a duration under 3 months were present in ophthalmopathy patients. Exclusion was applied to patients with uncontrolled infections, other autoimmune diseases, pregnancy or lactation. Clinical symptoms, serum thyroxine and TRAb, thyroid ultrasound, and orbital computed tomography formed the basis for the diagnoses. PBMCs were isolated from about 9.2 ml of fresh peripheral blood by Ficoll-Paque density gradient centrifugation. Total RNA was extracted using Trizol reagent, and RNA quality was assessed on an Agilent 2100 Bioanalyzer. The clonotype was recovered from a woman aged 40 to 50 with Graves' ophthalmopathy. Sequenced sample: blood.

The nucleotides read TGCAGTGCTAGGGGAAAATGGGGCAGCCGGCTAAAGCCCCAGCATTTT. This sequence encodes CSARGKWGSRLKPQHF. The V and J genes are TRBV20-1 and TRBJ1-5; D gene: possibly TRBD1, on 5 matching bases. CDR1 and CDR2 were assigned from the germline V gene (reference sequence) as DFQATT and SNEGSKA. CDR3 length: 16 amino acids, cysteine to phenylalanine. Only the CDR3 portion is preserved as DNA: 48 bases, with reading frame beginning at the first base. V is reduced by 3 bases and J by 8 bases, leaving a spacing of 23 bases between them.